Sequencing of this T cell receptor beta chain was carried out in a study of HIV-infected children after antiretroviral therapy interruption. This clonotype was counted ten times or more. Treatment in this sample: PENTA 11 planned treatment interruption arm or continuous ART arm. RNA-based 3' RACE libraries used unique molecular identifiers. TCRdb reanalysed the 3' RACE reads using MiXCR and keeps one entry per CDR3 protein. The sample lists 90,000 or so distinct CDR3 sequences, 6.9% occurring once. Trimming cost V 0 bases and J 0 bases, with 4 bases left between them. The CDR3 consists of 14 residues. Germline V gene sequence: CDR1 WNHNN, CDR2 SYGVQD (reference sequence).

The clonotype originates from a pool of human donors with HIV. The gene calls are TRBV10-1 and TRBJ2-3; D remains ambiguous. This specimen was CD45RA+ CD4+ T cells from PBMCs, pooled from several time points, taken from a donor given antiretroviral therapy, either interrupted or continuous. Subset described: naive CD4+ CD45RA+ CD45RO- T cells. The CDR3 region is CASSESGSTDTQYF. CDR3 coding DNA: TGCGCCAGCAGTGAGTCGGGGAGCACAGATACGCAGTATTTT.